The 29 T cell receptor beta chains below come from one sample, sequenced in a study of blood T cell repertoires in COVID-19. Profiled with immunoSEQ multiplex PCR; TCRdb holds only in-frame clones, not every one. The top ten clones hold roughly 8% of a sample with about 83,000 clones, more than 75% of them seen once. Sequencing was done on a sample of peripheral blood. Every receptor here comes from a man older than 75 with active or convalescent COVID-19.

The chain joins TRBV2 to TRBJ1-4; D remains unclear. CDR1 and CDR2 (germline): SNHLY, FYNNEI. CDR3 length equals 13 residues. V was pared by 3 bases and J by 9 bases, with 11 bases between. CDR3 sequence: CASSEGLEQKLFF. The CDR3 DNA reads TGTGCCAGCAGTGAGGGTCTGGAGCAAAAACTGTTTTTT. Filled out from reference TRBV2 and TRBJ1-4, the complete variable domain reads EPEVTQTPSHQVTQMGQEVILRCVPISNHLYFYWYRQILGQKVEFLVSFYNNEISEKSEIFDDQFSVERPDGSNFTLKIRSTKLEDSAMYFCASSEGLEQKLFFGSGTQLSVL.

This clone showed up just once. The rearrangement uses TRBV7-3 and TRBJ2-1; 14 positions agree with TRBD2. Germline V gives CDR1 SGHTA, CDR2 FQGTGA. CDR3 length: 18 amino acids. V lost 2 bases and J lost 2; bases outside the gene matches: 5. The CDR3: CASSLAGTSGSPYNEQFF. CDR3 nucleotides: TGTGCCAGCAGCTTAGCTGGGACTAGCGGGAGTCCCTACAATGAGCAGTTCTTC.

The V and J genes are TRBV28 and TRBJ2-2; TRBD1 matches at 8 bases. J gave up 2 bases and V 10 bases, and 12 bases lay outside the gene matches. The CDR3 loop spans 16 amino acids. From germline, CDR1 is MDHEN and CDR2 SYDVKM. The CDR3 is CATHTGGLLNTGELFF. For the CDR3, the DNA is TGTGCCACCCACACAGGGGGACTGCTTAACACCGGGGAGCTGTTTTTT.

The chain links TRBV30 to TRBJ1-5; possibly TRBD1 for D (6 bases). Trimming cost V 3 bases and J 9 bases, with 24 bases left between them. The CDR3 is 16 amino acids. Germline V gene data show CDR1 as GTSNPN and CDR2 as SVGIG (reference sequence). CDR3 DNA: TGTGCCTGGAGCGACCAACTAAGGACAGTCGATTGGCCCCAGCATTTT. Translated: CAWSDQLRTVDWPQHF.

The gene calls are TRBV7-9 and TRBJ1-6; TRBD1 might be the D (6 bases). Germline V gene sequence: CDR1 SEHNR, CDR2 FQNEAQ (reference sequence). The CDR3 contains 14 residues. V gave up 1 base and J gave up 7 bases, with 8 bases separating them. The CDR3 here is CASSLDRANSPLHF. The CDR3 DNA follows: TGTGCCAGCAGCTTAGACAGGGCGAATTCACCCCTCCACTTT.

The chain carries TRBV28 and TRBJ2-3; 8 nucleotides agree with TRBD2. The CDR3 spans 15 residues. Germline V CDR1 and CDR2: MDHEN, SYDVKM. Unmatched junction bases numbered 12, after V lost 6 bases and J lost 7 bases. CDR3 sequence reads: CASSAPGGPGYTQYF. CDR3 DNA sequence: TGTGCCAGCAGCGCCCCGGGGGGGCCTGGGTATACGCAGTATTTT.

CDR3 DNA sequence: TGTGCCAGCAGCCCGGGACAGGGCACCGGGGAGCTGTTTTTT. Amino acid sequence: CASSPGQGTGELFF. The chain couples TRBV11-3 to TRBJ2-2; 9 bases line up with TRBD1. The germline CDR1 and CDR2 sequences are SGHNT and YENEEA. Trimming took 5 bases from V and 4 from J; bases not matched to a gene: 2. There are 14 residues in the CDR3.

This chain joins TRBV27 and TRBJ2-7; TRBD2 might be the D (5 bases). The germline gives CDR1 MNHEY, CDR2 SMNVEV (reference sequence). The ends were cut back, 5 bases at V and 4 bases at J, with 15 bases in the middle. The CDR3 runs to 14 residues. CDR3 region: CASSTLARGYEQYV. CDR3 bases: TGTGCCAGCAGTACCCTGGCCCGGGGTTACGAGCAGTACGTC.

The CDR3 region is CASSLSQGSEQYV. For the CDR3, the DNA is TGCGCCAGCAGCCTTTCTCAGGGTTCCGAGCAGTACGTC. The V and J genes are TRBV4-1 and TRBJ2-7, with D perhaps TRBD1 (5 bases). Looked up from germline, CDR1 is MGHRA and CDR2 is YSYEKL. The CDR3 has 13 amino acids. The V and J ends lost 4 bases and 6 bases respectively, with 13 bases between them.

The chain has TRBV3-1 (or the pseudogene TRBV3-2) and TRBJ2-4; a possible D gene is TRBD2 (5 bases). The germline V gene has CDR1 LGHDT and CDR2 YNNKEL (reference sequence). V was pared by 3 bases and J by 0 bases, with 15 bases between. The CDR3 has 17 residues. The CDR3 sequence is CASSHPFSGLAKNIQYF. For the CDR3, the DNA is TGTGCCAGCAGCCACCCCTTTTCGGGGTTAGCCAAAAACATTCAGTACTTC.

This chain joins TRBV2 and TRBJ1-5; D perhaps matches TRBD1 (5 bases). Per germline, CDR1 SNHLY and CDR2 FYNNEI. CDR3 length: 14 amino acids. Trimming removed 2 bases from V and 7 bases from J, with 12 bases in between. The CDR3: CASSENERGQPQHF. Here the CDR3 DNA reads TGTGCCAGCAGTGAAAATGAGCGGGGCCAGCCCCAGCATTTT.

The rearrangement joins TRBV6-6 to TRBJ1-5; 7 bases fit TRBD1. From germline, CDR1 is MNHNY and CDR2 SVGAGI (reference sequence). This CDR3 has 14 amino acids. V lost 6 bases and J lost 4; bases outside the gene matches: 6. CDR3 coding DNA: TGTGCCAGCAGCCCAGGGGGACGAAATCAGCCCCAGCATTTT. Translated, it gives CASSPGGRNQPQHF.

This chain connects TRBV7-2 to TRBJ2-1; 10 nucleotides match TRBD2. This CDR3 comprises 14 residues. V was pared by 6 bases and J by 4 bases, with 3 bases of the junction left unmatched. The V gene's germline CDR1 is SGHTA and CDR2 FQGNSA. This CDR3 is CASSPSGGYNEQFF. The CDR3 coding sequence is TGTGCCAGCAGTCCTAGCGGGGGTTACAATGAGCAGTTCTTC.

This chain joins TRBV11-1 and TRBJ1-1; D is possibly TRBD1 (6 bases). The CDR3 consists of 13 residues. V was cut by 6 bases and J by 3 bases, with 11 bases left in between. CDR1 SGHAT and CDR2 FQDESV come from the germline V gene (reference sequence). CDR3 DNA sequence: TGTGCCAGCAGACCGGACAGTTACACTGAAGCTTTCTTT. Translating it yields CASRPDSYTEAFF.

The chain joins TRBV20-1 to TRBJ1-2; a possible D gene is TRBD1 (5 bases). CDR3 length equals 12 residues. Germline assignment: CDR1 DFQATT and CDR2 SNEGSKA (reference sequence). V shed 3 bases and J shed 11 bases, with 16 bases lying between them. In DNA form, the CDR3 reads TGCAGTGCTAGTAGGGACGGAGGGTCGTACACCTTC. Residues: CSASRDGGSYTF.

This clone has more than one count but fewer than ten. The gene calls are TRBV7-9 and TRBJ1-5; TRBD1 aligns across 8 bases. The CDR3 runs to 15 residues. With 5 bases clipped from V and 6 bases from J, the junction kept 9 bases outside the gene matches. Germline V CDR1 and CDR2: SEHNR, FQNEAQ (reference sequence). This chain's CDR3 is CASSPGQGASQPQHF. CDR3 DNA sequence: TGTGCCAGCAGCCCCGGTCAGGGGGCAAGTCAGCCCCAGCATTTT.

V usage is TRBV5-1 and J usage is TRBJ2-1; D gene unclear. The V end was cut by 1 base, the J end by 3 bases, with 8 bases between. This CDR3 spans 14 amino acids. Per the germline V gene, CDR1 is SGHRS and CDR2 is YFSETQ. CDR3 sequence reads: CASSLSGSYNEQFF. CDR3 nucleotide sequence: TGCGCCAGCAGCTTGTCAGGCAGCTACAATGAGCAGTTCTTC.

The V call is TRBV2, the J call TRBJ2-1; TRBD1 is a possible D gene (6 bases). The V gene's germline CDR1 is SNHLY and CDR2 FYNNEI. Between the trimmed V and J ends, which lost 4 bases and 3 bases, there was a span of 13 bases. This CDR3 is 15 amino acids long. DNA of the CDR3: TGTGCCAGCAGTGCGACAGGCCGAAACTACAATGAGCAGTTCTTC. Its protein is CASSATGRNYNEQFF.

This clone was counted a single time. The V and J genes are TRBV4-2 and TRBJ2-2, with D unclear. This CDR3 comprises 14 residues. Germline values: CDR1 LGHNA, CDR2 YNFKEQ. Trimming left V 5 bases short and J 0 bases short, with 7 bases between. The CDR3 loop reads CASSWSPNTGELFF. The DNA of the CDR3 is TGTGCCAGCAGCTGGAGCCCGAACACCGGGGAGCTGTTTTTT.

V gene TRBV11-3 combines with J gene TRBJ2-1, with 7 bases fitting TRBD2. V shed 5 bases, J shed 0 bases, and the junction held 7 bases outside the gene matches. Germline V gene lookup returns CDR1 SGHNT and CDR2 YENEEA. This CDR3 is built from 16 residues. Here the CDR3 reads CASSHKRDASYNEQFF. The CDR3 DNA reads TGTGCCAGCAGCCACAAGCGGGACGCCTCCTACAATGAGCAGTTCTTC.

V is TRBV27 and J is TRBJ1-2; weak D call: TRBD1 (5 bases). CDR1 and CDR2 (germline): MNHEY, SMNVEV (reference sequence). Trimming cost V 2 bases and J 4 bases, with 11 bases left between them. This CDR3 is 14 amino acids long. In DNA, the CDR3 is TGTGCCAGCAGTTTAAACAGACAGTCCTATGGCTACACCTTC. It yields the protein CASSLNRQSYGYTF.

The V call is TRBV12-2, the J call TRBJ2-1; TRBD2 is taken as the D call from the table, unchecked against the DNA. TRBV12-2 is given as a pseudogene. The CDR3 contains 18 residues. The CDR3 sequence is CASRLGRLAGGSKHEQFF. In DNA, the CDR3 is TGTGCAAGTCGCTTAGGCCGACTAGCGGGGGGTTCCAAGCATGAGCAGTTCTTC.

V is TRBV5-4 and J is TRBJ2-5; D perhaps matches TRBD1 (6 bases). Germline assignment: CDR1 SGHNT and CDR2 YYREEE (reference sequence). The V end lost 2 bases, the J end lost 5 bases, and 10 bases lay between the germline ends. CDR3 size: 13 residues. This CDR3 is CASSFGQGETQYF. In DNA form, the CDR3 reads TGTGCCAGCAGCTTCGGCCAGGGGGAGACCCAGTACTTC.

V usage is TRBV14 and J usage is TRBJ2-5; weak D call: TRBD2 (6 bases). This CDR3 has 16 residues. The germline V gene has CDR1 SGHDN and CDR2 FVKESK. Trimming took off 0 bases at V and 5 bases at J, with 16 bases between the two ends. The CDR3 loop is CASSQEAGRLWETQYF. Here the CDR3 DNA reads TGTGCCAGCAGCCAAGAGGCAGGGAGGTTGTGGGAGACCCAGTACTTC.

This chain connects TRBV12-5 to TRBJ1-5; D not certain. V lost 0 bases to trimming and J lost 6 bases, with 15 bases between them. The CDR3 has 16 amino acids. Per germline, CDR1 LGHNT and CDR2 FRNRAP. CDR3 DNA: TGTGCTAGTGGTTTGGTACAGTCCCGGAGGAGTCAGCCCCAGCATTTT. It encodes CASGLVQSRRSQPQHF.

This chain uses TRBV20-1 with TRBJ1-2; TRBD1 is a possible D gene (6 bases). From germline, CDR1 is DFQATT and CDR2 SNEGSKA (reference sequence). V was shortened by 3 bases and J by 1 base, with 15 bases between the two germline ends. The CDR3 is made up of 15 amino acids. The CDR3 coding sequence is TGCAGTGCTAGTTCCGGGGGGCGCCGTAACTATGGCTACACCTTC. It translates to CSASSGGRRNYGYTF.

The chain joins TRBV19 to TRBJ2-3; tentatively, D is TRBD2 (5 bases). V lost 5 bases to trimming and J lost 3 bases, with 15 bases between them. Germline V gene lookup returns CDR1 LNHDA and CDR2 SQIVND (reference sequence). This CDR3 has 15 amino acids. The CDR3 loop is CASSVARVETDTQYF. The CDR3 coding sequence is TGTGCCAGTAGTGTCGCGAGGGTTGAGACAGATACGCAGTATTTT.

This sequence joins TRBV20-1 and TRBJ1-2; TRBD1 is a possible D gene (6 bases). V was pared by 3 bases and J by 5 bases, with 13 bases between. Germline-derived CDR1 and CDR2 are DFQATT and SNEGSKA (reference sequence). This CDR3 spans 13 amino acids. The chain's CDR3 is CSASTAGDYGYTF. For the CDR3, the DNA is TGCAGTGCTAGTACTGCAGGGGATTATGGCTACACCTTC.

In its sample, this clone was seen once. The V call is TRBV11-2, the J call TRBJ2-2; unclear D gene. Trimming shortened V by 3 bases and J by 1 base, and 9 bases separated the two germline ends. The CDR3 totals 15 residues. Germline V CDR1 and CDR2: SGHAT, FQNNGV. The chain's CDR3 is CASSLRHMNTGELFF. The DNA of the CDR3 is TGTGCCAGCAGCTTGAGACACATGAACACCGGGGAGCTGTTTTTT.